This TCR beta chain is from a study of T-cell memory formation after mild COVID-19. Study-wide results and limits: Pre-infection memory showed some responding clones, and this suggested that cross-reactive memory joined. Clones contracting day 15 to 85 were balanced CD4/CD8; later expanders leaned CD4+.

The sample holds a few counts of this clonotype. Its antigen is not identified. One entry per CDR3 protein results from TCRdb running MiXCR on the 5' RACE reads. The sample shows 100,000 to 120,000 distinct CDR3 sequences, around a fifth of them seen only once. Germline CDR1 is SGHRS and CDR2 is YFSETQ. The CDR3 loop spans 17 amino acids. The V and J ends lost 0 bases and 3 bases, in that order; junction bases with no gene match: 1. The sequence derives from a man between 18 and 29 years old who had mild COVID-19 (a few samples of this study predate the infection). Cell type and time point are not known. This chain connects TRBV5-1 to TRBJ2-1; 15 bases map to TRBD2. Sequencing used PBMCs or a T cell subset sorted from them (not recorded which). For the CDR3, the DNA is TGCGCCAGCAGCTTGGTGGGACTAGCGGGGGGCTACAATGAGCAGTTCTTC. Protein: CASSLVGLAGGYNEQFF. The full variable domain, rest sourced from reference TRBV5-1 and TRBJ2-1, is KAGVTQTPRYLIKTRGQQVTLSCSPISGHRSVSWYQQTPGQGLQFLFEYFSETQRNKGNFPGRFSGRQFSNSRSEMNVSTLELGDSALYLCASSLVGLAGGYNEQFFGPGTRLTVL.